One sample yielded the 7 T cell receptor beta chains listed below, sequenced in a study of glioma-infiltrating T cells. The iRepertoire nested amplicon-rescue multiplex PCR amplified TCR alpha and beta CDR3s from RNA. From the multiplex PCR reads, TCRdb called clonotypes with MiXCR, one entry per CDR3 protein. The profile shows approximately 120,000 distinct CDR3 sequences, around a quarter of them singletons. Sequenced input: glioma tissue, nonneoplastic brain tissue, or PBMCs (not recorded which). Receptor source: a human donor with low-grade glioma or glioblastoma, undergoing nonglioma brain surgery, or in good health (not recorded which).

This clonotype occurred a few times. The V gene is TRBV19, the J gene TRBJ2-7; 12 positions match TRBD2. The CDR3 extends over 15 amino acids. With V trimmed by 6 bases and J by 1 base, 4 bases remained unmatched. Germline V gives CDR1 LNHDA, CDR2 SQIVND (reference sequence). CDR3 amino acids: CASSPTSGGSYEQYF. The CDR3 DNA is TGTGCCAGTAGCCCAACTAGCGGGGGGTCCTACGAGCAGTACTTC.

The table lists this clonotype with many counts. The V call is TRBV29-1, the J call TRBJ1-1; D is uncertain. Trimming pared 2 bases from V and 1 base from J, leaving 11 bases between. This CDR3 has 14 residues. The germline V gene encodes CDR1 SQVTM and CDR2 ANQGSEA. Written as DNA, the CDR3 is TGCAGCGTTGAAAAAGACGTCGAGAACACTGAAGCTTTCTTT. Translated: CSVEKDVENTEAFF.

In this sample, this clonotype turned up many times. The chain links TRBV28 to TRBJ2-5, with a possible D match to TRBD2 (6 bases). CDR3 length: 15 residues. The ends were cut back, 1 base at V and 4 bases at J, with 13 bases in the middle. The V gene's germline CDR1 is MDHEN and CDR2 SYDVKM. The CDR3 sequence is CASSLYGGISETQYF. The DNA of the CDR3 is TGTGCCAGCAGTTTATATGGCGGGATTTCAGAGACCCAGTACTTC.

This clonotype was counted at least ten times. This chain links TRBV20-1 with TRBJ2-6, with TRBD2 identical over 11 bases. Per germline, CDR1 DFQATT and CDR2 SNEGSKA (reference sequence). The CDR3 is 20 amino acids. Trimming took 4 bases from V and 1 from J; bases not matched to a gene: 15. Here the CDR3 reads CSANSVLSGRGNSGANVLTF. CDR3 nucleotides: TGCAGTGCTAATTCGGTTCTTAGCGGGAGGGGTAATTCTGGGGCCAACGTCCTGACTTTC.

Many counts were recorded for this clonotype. The chain's CDR3 is CASSFGGAGETQYF. CDR3 nucleotides: TGTGCCAGCAGTTTCGGGGGGGCCGGGGAGACCCAGTACTTC. V and J are TRBV6-1 and TRBJ2-5; 8 bases line up with TRBD2. The CDR3 has 14 residues. CDR1 is MNHNS and CDR2 is SASEGT in the germline V gene. V lost 5 bases and J lost 5; bases outside the gene matches: 7.

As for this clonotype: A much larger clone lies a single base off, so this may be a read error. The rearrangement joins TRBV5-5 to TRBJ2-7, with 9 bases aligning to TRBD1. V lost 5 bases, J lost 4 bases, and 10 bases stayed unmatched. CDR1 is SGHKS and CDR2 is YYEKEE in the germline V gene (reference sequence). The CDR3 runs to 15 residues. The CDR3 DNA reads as TGTGCCAGCAGAAGAGGACAGGGGAACAGTTACGAGCAGTACTTC. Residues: CASRRGQGNSYEQYF. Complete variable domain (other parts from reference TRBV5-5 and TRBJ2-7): DAGVTQSPTHLIKTRGQQVTLRCSPISGHKSVSWYQQVLGQGPQFIFQYYEKEERGRGNFPDRFSARQFPNYSSELNVNALLLGDSALYLCASRRGQGNSYEQYFGPGTRLTVT.

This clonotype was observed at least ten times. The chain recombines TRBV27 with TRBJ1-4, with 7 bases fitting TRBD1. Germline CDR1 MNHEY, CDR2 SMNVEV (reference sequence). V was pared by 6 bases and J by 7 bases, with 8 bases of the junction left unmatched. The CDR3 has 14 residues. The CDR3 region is CASSPTGLGEKLFF. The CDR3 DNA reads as TGTGCCAGCAGCCCGACAGGGCTCGGTGAAAAACTGTTTTTT.